The 3 T cell receptor beta chains presented below share a single source sample, sequenced in a study of tumor-infiltrating lymphocytes in localized non-small cell lung cancer. Profiling relied on immunoSEQ multiplex PCR, and the TCRdb table lists in-frame clones only, not all of them. The sample lists roughly 12,000 clones, about 75% occurring once. Sample: uninvolved lung tissue not adjacent to the tumor. These receptors were taken from a human donor with non-small cell lung cancer.

For this clone: One end of the junction varies from germline; a read error may be responsible. The chain links TRBV7-7 to TRBJ2-7; a weak D match, TRBD1 (6 bases). There are 18 residues in the CDR3. The germline gives CDR1 SSHAT, CDR2 FNYEAQ (reference sequence). The chain's CDR3 is CASSLSPSTGMGDDEQYF. CDR3 nucleotide sequence: TGTGCTAGCAGCTTATCTCCCTCAACAGGGATGGGTGATGACGAGCAGTACTTC.

This sequence joins TRBV7-2 and TRBJ2-7; maybe TRBD1 (5 bases). Germline V gene lookup returns CDR1 SGHTA and CDR2 FQGNSA. The CDR3 consists of 14 residues. Trimming stripped 5 bases from V and 3 bases from J, with 14 bases between. The chain's CDR3 is CASSLWGSDYEQYF. DNA for the CDR3: TGTGCCAGCAGCCTCTGGGGCTCCGACTACGAGCAGTACTTC.

Only a few counts were recorded for this clone. This chain uses TRBV5-6 with TRBJ1-6; D is possibly TRBD1 (6 bases). Germline assignment: CDR1 SGHDT and CDR2 YYEEEE. The CDR3 contains 14 residues. V lost 4 bases to trimming and J lost 8 bases, with 13 bases between them. The CDR3, as DNA: TGTGCCAGCAGCGCCCGGGACAAAGATTCACCCCTCCACTTT. Translating gives CASSARDKDSPLHF.